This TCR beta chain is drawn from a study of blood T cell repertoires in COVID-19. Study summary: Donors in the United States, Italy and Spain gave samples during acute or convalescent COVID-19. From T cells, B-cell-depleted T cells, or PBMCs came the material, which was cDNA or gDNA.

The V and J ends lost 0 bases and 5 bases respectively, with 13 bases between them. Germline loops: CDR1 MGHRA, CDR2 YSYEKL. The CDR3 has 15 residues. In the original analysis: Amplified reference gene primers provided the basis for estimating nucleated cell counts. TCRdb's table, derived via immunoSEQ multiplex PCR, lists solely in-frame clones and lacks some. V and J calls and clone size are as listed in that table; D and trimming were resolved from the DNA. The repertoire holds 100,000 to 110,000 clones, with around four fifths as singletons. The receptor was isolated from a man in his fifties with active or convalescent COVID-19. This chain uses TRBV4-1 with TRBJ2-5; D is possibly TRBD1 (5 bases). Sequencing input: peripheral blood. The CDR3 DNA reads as TGCGCCAGCAGCCAAGATAGGTCAGGGCGGGAGACCCAGTACTTC. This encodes CASSQDRSGRETQYF.